The TCR beta chain under discussion was sequenced for a study of blood T cell repertoires in COVID-19. This CDR3 has 18 amino acids. Up to 2 weeks before entering the study, exposed participants had met a COVID-19 case. Original processing methods: Estimation of nucleated cell counts was performed using reference gene primer amplification. Profiling relied on immunoSEQ multiplex PCR, and the TCRdb table lists in-frame clones only, not all of them. D and trimming come from the DNA, and the V and J calls and clone size come from that table. The data show about 220,000 clones, under 90% seen once. The sequenced material came from PBMCs or T cells enriched from blood (not recorded which). V is TRBV21-1 and J is TRBJ1-2; the table's D gene call, TRBD1, was not cross checked with the DNA. TRBV21-1 is a recognized pseudogene. The receptor's source is a woman between 40 and 55 years old who had been exposed to COVID-19. As DNA, the CDR3 is TGTGCCAGCAGCCCCTGGAGGACAGGGAAGCTCGGCAACTATGGCTACACCTTC. Its translation: CASSPWRTGKLGNYGYTF.